This T cell receptor beta chain was sequenced for a study of CD8+ T cells in alopecia areata. The overall study: Treated patients took oral tofacitinib at 5 to 10 mg twice daily.

Overall study results and limits: Compared with normal scalp, lesional scalp had higher clonality and more expanded CD8+ clones. For patients receiving tofacitinib, scalp clonality and expanded CD8+ clones among the top 100 significantly decreased. Sharing of TCR sequences between patients (possibly for HLA-related reasons) was less clear than in mice.

CDR1 is SQVTM and CDR2 is ANQGSEA in the germline V gene. The germline V and J ends were trimmed by 4 bases and 0 bases, with 12 bases remaining between them. The CDR3 consists of 14 residues. Treatment: oral pan-JAK inhibitor, 5-10 mg twice daily. Reverse transcription of extracted RNA yielded cDNA, which provided the sequencing template. Clones were sequenced by immunoSEQ multiplex PCR, and TCRdb holds only the in-frame ones, with some missing. The sample yields around 97,000 clones, 85% to 90% seen once. As regards this clone: Its antigen is unknown.

Sequenced material: CD8+ T cells sorted from blood, taken between weeks 30 and 35, from a patient treated with tofacitinib. This TCR derives from a human donor with alopecia areata. The chain has TRBV29-1 and TRBJ1-1; weak D call: TRBD1 (5 bases). This CDR3 reads CSVVEGPMNTEAFF. The CDR3 bases are TGCAGCGTTGTCGAGGGGCCAATGAACACTGAAGCTTTCTTT.